These 9 T cell receptor beta chains came from one sample sequenced in a study of graft-versus-host responses after intestinal transplantation. For these receptors, no antigen is known. Only in-frame clones appear in the TCRdb table, and some are missing; sequencing was by immunoSEQ multiplex PCR. The profile shows roughly 90,000 clones, about 87% of them singletons. The specimen was unstimulated CD4+ T cells sorted from spleen or lymph node cells, collected before transplant. These receptors all come from a human donor who was the organ donor for an intestinal transplant.

This clone was counted once. This CDR3 is CASSLDGGNTEAFF. CDR3 nucleotides: TGTGCCAGCAGCTTAGACGGAGGGAACACTGAAGCTTTCTTT. This chain joins TRBV7-9 and TRBJ1-1; D is ambiguous. Germline V gives CDR1 SEHNR, CDR2 FQNEAQ (reference sequence). Trimming left V 1 base short and J 1 base short, with 7 bases between. The CDR3 sequence is 14 residues long.

The V gene is TRBV11-2, the J gene TRBJ2-1; D not resolved. Germline V CDR1 and CDR2: SGHAT, FQNNGV. This CDR3 has 12 amino acids. V lost 5 bases and J 10 bases, leaving 12 bases between the germline ends. As DNA, the CDR3 is TGTGCCAGCAGCCCACCTGTACGGGAGCAGTTCTTC. Translated: CASSPPVREQFF.

The gene calls are TRBV6-4 and TRBJ2-3; 9 bases align to TRBD2. Germline CDR1 reads MRHNA; CDR2 reads SNTAGT. This CDR3 comprises 14 residues. With 3 bases clipped from V and 6 bases from J, the junction kept 4 bases outside the gene matches. CDR3 region: CASSDSGGADTQYF. In DNA form, the CDR3 reads TGTGCCAGCAGTGATAGCGGGGGCGCGGATACGCAGTATTTT.

As concerns this clone: At one end the junction does not follow the germline gene, possibly because of a read error. This chain links TRBV7-7 with TRBJ2-7, with 8 bases matching TRBD1. CDR3 length equals 13 residues. From germline, CDR1 is SSHAT and CDR2 FNYEAQ (reference sequence). CDR3 sequence (DNA): TGTGCTAGCAGCTTCATTACAGGGGGCGAGCAGTACTTC. It specifies CASSFITGGEQYF.

The CDR3 nucleotides are TGTGCCAGCAGCGTAGAGGCCAGGGTTGGAAACACCATATATTTT. The encoded protein is CASSVEARVGNTIYF. The V and J genes are TRBV9 and TRBJ1-3; perhaps TRBD1 as D (5 bases). Germline CDR1 SGDLS, CDR2 YYNGEE. CDR3 length: 15 amino acids. V was clipped by 0 bases and J by 3 bases, with 10 bases between them.

The chain employs TRBV2 and TRBJ1-3; 8 positions agree with TRBD1. Germline V gene sequence: CDR1 SNHLY, CDR2 FYNNEI. V dropped 6 bases and J dropped 0; count of bases not matched to a gene: 4. The CDR3 totals 15 residues. CDR3 coding DNA: TGTGCCAGCAGGGCTACAGGGGGCTCTGGAAACACCATATATTTT. This encodes CASRATGGSGNTIYF.

The genes are TRBV7-9 and TRBJ1-2, with D uncertain. CDR1 is SEHNR and CDR2 is FQNEAQ in the germline V gene (reference sequence). V lost 2 bases, J lost 1 base, and 5 bases lay in between. The CDR3 has 13 residues. The CDR3 nucleotides are TGTGCCAGCAGCTTAAACAGTAACTATGGCTACACCTTC. Translating it yields CASSLNSNYGYTF.

The chain carries TRBV28 and TRBJ2-1; the D gene is possibly TRBD2 (6 bases). Germline V CDR1 and CDR2: MDHEN, SYDVKM. The CDR3 sequence is 16 residues long. Deletions cut 4 bases from V and 8 bases from J, with 21 bases between. DNA for the CDR3: TGTGCCAGCAGTTCGAGGACTACCCTAGGGATCGATGAGCAGTTCTTC. Its protein is CASSSRTTLGIDEQFF. Looking up the rest from reference TRBV28 and TRBJ2-1 gives the full variable domain: DVKVTQSSRYLVKRTGEKVFLECVQDMDHENMFWYRQDPGLGLRLIYFSYDVKMKEKGDIPEGYSVSREKKERFSLILESASTNQTSMYLCASSSRTTLGIDEQFFGPGTRLTVL.

The chain has TRBV10-3 and TRBJ2-7; D remains ambiguous. V dropped 2 bases and J dropped 4 bases, with 3 bases sitting between them. Germline CDR1 reads ENHRY; CDR2 reads SYGVKD. The length of the CDR3 is 11 residues. This CDR3 is CAISEIYEQYF. The DNA for the CDR3 is TGTGCCATCAGTGAGATATACGAGCAGTACTTC.